This T cell receptor beta chain derives from a study of response to subunit inactivated influenza vaccine. The CDR3 is 15 amino acids. V lost 5 bases and J lost 4; bases outside the gene matches: 6. Looked up from germline, CDR1 is SEHNR and CDR2 is FQNEAQ (reference sequence). MiXCR, applied by TCRdb to the RT-PCR reads, yields one record per CDR3 protein. The sample holds 650,000 to 700,000 distinct CDR3 sequences, 15% to 18% seen once. Sequencing used PBMCs from blood, obtained about 12 days after vaccination. The V gene is TRBV7-9, the J gene TRBJ2-7; 12 positions agree with TRBD1. The receptor's source is a man between 45 and 60 years old who received an inactivated influenza vaccine. This chain's CDR3 is CASSAGTGGVYEQYF. The CDR3 DNA reads TGTGCCAGCAGCGCCGGGACAGGGGGCGTTTACGAGCAGTACTTC.